The 5 T cell receptor beta chains below were found in one sample sequenced in a study of shared clonotypes between healthy human individuals. TCRdb's copy holds only in-frame clones and misses some; the assay was immunoSEQ multiplex PCR. This table holds about 680,000 clones, more than 70% found once. Sequencing was performed on memory CD4+ T cells sorted from blood. Indicated subset: CD45RA-negative fraction. These TCRs come from a woman aged 25 to 39 in good health.

With respect to this clone: Other DNA sequences of this sample code for an identical CDR3. This chain connects TRBV2 to TRBJ2-7; 9 bases agree with TRBD1. V lost 6 bases and J lost 2; bases outside the gene matches: 2. The CDR3 contains 13 residues. From germline, CDR1 is SNHLY and CDR2 FYNNEI. In DNA form, the CDR3 reads TGTGCCAGCAGCGGGACAGGGACCTACGAGCAGTACTTC. Protein product: CASSGTGTYEQYF.

V gene TRBV6-1 combines with J gene TRBJ2-1, with 10 positions matching TRBD2. The length of the CDR3 is 13 residues. Germline V gives CDR1 MNHNS, CDR2 SASEGT. The V segment lost 7 bases and the J segment 9 bases; nucleotides outside the gene matches: 6. The CDR3 DNA follows: TGTGCCAGCAAATGGACTAGCGGCCTTGAGCAGTTCTTC. It is translated as CASKWTSGLEQFF.

The chain recombines TRBV4-1 with TRBJ1-4; D remains ambiguous. The V end was cut by 3 bases, the J end by 8 bases, with 19 bases between. The germline gives CDR1 MGHRA, CDR2 YSYEKL. This CDR3 contains 16 residues. CDR3 coding DNA: TGCGCCAGCAGCCATCCTCCGGGAAGGGATAAGGAAAAACTGTTTTTT. Translation: CASSHPPGRDKEKLFF.

The rearrangement links TRBV14 to TRBJ1-6; D is possibly TRBD1 (6 bases). CDR1 SGHDN and CDR2 FVKESK come from the germline V gene. The CDR3 is 16 residues long. V shed 0 bases and J shed 10 bases, with 16 bases lying between them. CDR3 amino acids: CASSQDLWGRRSPLHF. The CDR3 bases are TGTGCCAGCAGCCAAGACCTCTGGGGGCGTAGATCACCCCTCCACTTT.

The V and J genes are TRBV27 and TRBJ1-1; a possible D gene is TRBD1 (6 bases). Germline lookup yields CDR1 MNHEY and CDR2 SMNVEV (reference sequence). The CDR3 has 15 amino acids. V lost 5 bases and J lost 5, with 18 bases in between. CDR3 protein: CASSRSYRVETEAFF. The CDR3 DNA is TGTGCCAGCAGTCGCTCCTACAGGGTGGAAACTGAAGCTTTCTTT.